This TCR beta chain was identified during a study of response to subunit inactivated influenza vaccine. Notes on the study in general: T cells newly recruited by each seasonal influenza vaccination are few, the authors suggested.

Germline CDR1 MNHEY, CDR2 SVGEGT. V was clipped by 4 bases and J by 9 bases, with 10 bases between them. The CDR3 loop spans 12 amino acids. TCRdb itself ran the RT-PCR reads through MiXCR, one entry per CDR3 protein. This sample has around 530,000 distinct CDR3 sequences; approximately 17% occur once, and the top ten carry approximately 3%. About this clonotype itself: Its matching antigen is unknown.

The sequenced sample was CD4+ T cells sorted from PBMCs, obtained roughly 24 months after vaccination. The chain is built from TRBV6-2 or TRBV6-3 and TRBJ2-1; D is undetermined. The clonotype was recovered from a man between 50 and 70 years old who received an inactivated influenza vaccine. The DNA for the CDR3 is TGTGCCAGCAGTTCACTGGGTTTTGAGCAGTTCTTC. Protein: CASSSLGFEQFF.